This entry is about one T cell receptor (beta chain). Its antigen is still unknown. The sample originates from a study of T cell responses to AZD1222 COVID-19 vaccine. Whole-study results and caveats: Only a handful of individuals given AZD1222 were seropositive at baseline. Repertoires were obtained solely post-peak T cell response. Donors were mostly white British, more females; clonal diversity possibly underestimated.

The germline CDR1 and CDR2 sequences are SGHRS and YFSETQ. The ends were cut back, 0 bases at V and 11 bases at J, with 12 bases in the middle. The CDR3 loop spans 13 amino acids. Generated by immunoSEQ multiplex PCR, the TCRdb table keeps only in-frame clones and is missing some. The sample has some 130,000 clones; about 90% are singletons. Sequenced material: peripheral blood, taken on day 0 of AZD1222 vaccination. The TCR originated in an adult in good health. The chain carries TRBV5-1 and TRBJ2-1; D tentatively reads TRBD1 or TRBD2 (5 bases each). The CDR3, as DNA: TGCGCCAGCAGCTTGGTGTCCGGGACCAAGCAGTTCTTC. The encoded protein is CASSLVSGTKQFF.